This TCR beta chain was obtained from a study of CD8 T cells in Susac syndrome. Broader study findings: As acknowledged by the study, its TCR sequencing and HLA analysis included a relatively small number of individuals.

This clonotype was seen only once. Its specificity is not known. Reverse transcription of roughly 0.45 to 1 ug RNA used random hexamers. The TCR beta CDR3 was amplified by immunoSEQ multiplex PCR across 54 Vbeta, 13 Jbeta. TCRdb fed the immunoSEQ multiplex PCR reads into MiXCR, producing one record per CDR3 protein. The sample consists of fewer than 250,000 distinct CDR3 sequences, approximately 90% of them appearing once. The CDR3 extends over 12 amino acids. With 7 bases removed from V and 0 bases from J, the gap between germline ends came to 9 bases. Per the germline V gene, CDR1 is SQVTM and CDR2 is ANQGSEA. CD8+ and CD4+ T cells were negatively isolated; TEMRA cells were FACS-enriched.

The clonotype originates from a human donor with multiple sclerosis. This chain links TRBV29-1 with TRBJ1-1; D is undetermined. Sequenced material: CD8+ T cells from PBMCs. Here the CDR3 reads CSAEEVNTEAFF. In DNA, the CDR3 is TGCAGCGCCGAGGAGGTGAACACTGAAGCTTTCTTT.